The entry below gives a single TCR beta chain sequence along with its context. Its antigen remains unidentified. The CDR3 totals 21 residues. CDR1 and CDR2 from the germline V gene are SGHVS and FQNEAQ. V was pared by 1 base and J by 4 bases, with 21 bases of the junction left unmatched. This entry belongs to a study of CD8 T cells in Susac syndrome. Study as a whole: The Susac syndrome patients that were sequenced included more than 5 with active disease and under ten in remission. Each patient with Susac syndrome, at the time of blood draw, was therapy-naive, on corticosteroids, or on intravenous immunoglobulin alone. General study points: As acknowledged by the study, its TCR sequencing and HLA analysis included a relatively small number of individuals.

Random hexamers were used to reverse transcribe an amount of about 0.45 to 1 ug RNA. Amplification of TCR beta CDR3 across 54 Vbeta and 13 Jbeta was performed with immunoSEQ multiplex PCR. A single record per CDR3 protein comes from TCRdb applying MiXCR to the immunoSEQ multiplex PCR reads. Here the sample spans 70,000 to 85,000 distinct CDR3 sequences, about 96% being singletons. The chain recombines TRBV7-8 with TRBJ2-3, with 9 positions matching TRBD1. The sequencing input was CD8+ T cells from PBMCs. The clonotype originates from a human donor with Susac syndrome. CDR3 protein: CASSLGVLGDRVWGTSDTQYF. The CDR3 DNA sequence: TGTGCCAGCAGCTTAGGGGTATTGGGGGACAGGGTCTGGGGCACATCAGATACGCAGTATTTT.